This entry lists 15 T cell receptor beta chains sequenced from one sample in a study of graft-versus-host responses after intestinal transplantation. From the graft tissue, intraepithelial and lamina propria lymphocytes were released through processing. Sequenced by immunoSEQ multiplex PCR; TCRdb stores in-frame clones only, minus some. Among 13,000 to 15,000 clones listed, 70% to 85% were seen once. Specimen: ileum tissue, collected 27 days after intestinal transplant. The source of these receptors is a human patient who received an intestinal transplant, so some T cells may come from the graft donor.

This chain uses TRBV4-3 with TRBJ1-5; 10 bases are shared with TRBD1. Germline V CDR1 and CDR2: LGHNA, YSLEER. This CDR3 contains 17 residues. Germline trimming cut 1 base from V and 2 bases from J; bases unmatched to any gene: 5. The CDR3 sequence is CASSQATGGMGNQPQHF. The CDR3 DNA is TGCGCCAGCAGCCAAGCGACAGGGGGCATGGGCAATCAGCCCCAGCATTTT.

This clone was observed a handful of times. The genes are TRBV10-1 and TRBJ2-7; 10 bases map to TRBD2. The CDR3 runs to 16 residues. V shed 4 bases, J shed 3 bases, and the junction held 9 bases outside the gene matches. Germline V gene data show CDR1 as WNHNN and CDR2 as SYGVQD (reference sequence). CDR3 coding DNA: TGCGCCAGCAGTGGGGGACTAGCGAGAGAACTCTACGAGCAGTACGTC. This translates into CASSGGLARELYEQYV.

This chain links TRBV19 with TRBJ2-2; 10 bases align to TRBD1. The germline V gene has CDR1 LNHDA and CDR2 SQIVND (reference sequence). The CDR3 runs to 15 residues. Unmatched junction bases numbered 2, after V lost 3 bases and J lost 4 bases. CDR3 DNA sequence: TGTGCCAGTAGTATTTGGACAGGGGGCACCGGGGAGCTGTTTTTT. Translating gives CASSIWTGGTGELFF.

This chain joins TRBV4-1 and TRBJ1-4; 7 bases are a match to TRBD1. Trimming at V came to 0 bases and at J to 4 bases, leaving 2 bases not matched to a gene. Germline V CDR1 and CDR2: MGHRA, YSYEKL. The CDR3 covers 15 residues. This CDR3 reads CASSQEGQINEKLFF. The CDR3 DNA reads TGCGCCAGCAGCCAAGAGGGACAGATTAATGAAAAACTGTTTTTT.

V gene TRBV6-6 combines with J gene TRBJ2-3; TRBD1 aligns across 10 bases. J was trimmed by 11 bases and V by 2 bases; bases with no gene match: 4. Germline lookup yields CDR1 MNHNY and CDR2 SVGAGI (reference sequence). The CDR3 is made up of 13 amino acids. CDR3 DNA sequence: TGTGCCAGCAGTTACGTGGACAGGGGGAAGCAGTATTTT. Protein: CASSYVDRGKQYF.

The V call is TRBV4-1, the J call TRBJ2-3; possibly TRBD1 for D (5 bases). The CDR3 is 14 amino acids. CDR1 and CDR2 (germline): MGHRA, YSYEKL. The ends were cut back, 1 base at V and 2 bases at J, with 7 bases in the middle. The CDR3: CASSQVGATDTQYF. DNA for the CDR3: TGCGCCAGCAGCCAAGTAGGGGCCACAGATACGCAGTATTTT.

This clone appeared a few times. This chain connects TRBV7-9 to TRBJ1-2; no reliable D call. With 0 bases removed from V and 7 bases from J, the gap between germline ends came to 9 bases. The germline gives CDR1 SEHNR, CDR2 FQNEAQ (reference sequence). There are 13 residues in the CDR3. In DNA form, the CDR3 reads TGTGCCAGCAGCTTAGCGGGAGGGTTTGGCTACACCTTC. As protein: CASSLAGGFGYTF.

This sequence joins TRBV28 and TRBJ1-1, with D uncertain. This CDR3 spans 13 amino acids. V lost 5 bases, J lost 0 bases, and 7 bases lay in between. Germline loops: CDR1 MDHEN, CDR2 SYDVKM. CDR3 sequence: CASSQVLNTEAFF. CDR3 in DNA: TGTGCCAGCAGTCAGGTCCTGAACACTGAAGCTTTCTTT.

DNA for the CDR3: TGTGCCAGCCACGGGGAGTCAAATCAGCCCCAGCATTTT. Translating gives CASHGESNQPQHF. The rearrangement links TRBV6-6 to TRBJ1-5, with D unresolved. V shed 8 bases and J shed 4 bases, with 12 bases lying between them. This CDR3 is built from 13 residues. The germline V gene encodes CDR1 MNHNY and CDR2 SVGAGI (reference sequence).

This clone was detected only once. This sequence joins TRBV5-1 and TRBJ1-4, with D hard to call. V shed 0 bases and J shed 0 bases, with 9 bases lying between them. The CDR3 runs to 16 residues. Per germline, CDR1 SGHRS and CDR2 YFSETQ. The CDR3 DNA sequence: TGCGCCAGCAGCTTGGGGGAGGGAGCAACTAATGAAAAACTGTTTTTT. Residues: CASSLGEGATNEKLFF. The variable domain in full, completed from reference TRBV5-1 and TRBJ1-4, reads KAGVTQTPRYLIKTRGQQVTLSCSPISGHRSVSWYQQTPGQGLQFLFEYFSETQRNKGNFPGRFSGRQFSNSRSEMNVSTLELGDSALYLCASSLGEGATNEKLFFGSGTQLSVL.

Here the CDR3 reads CASWDTLNTEAFF. In DNA form, the CDR3 reads TGTGCCAGCTGGGACACTTTGAACACTGAAGCTTTCTTT. The V and J genes are TRBV27 and TRBJ1-1, with a tentative D call TRBD1 (6 bases). The V end lost 8 bases, the J end lost 0 bases, and 10 bases lay between the germline ends. Germline V lookup: CDR1 MNHEY, CDR2 SMNVEV (reference sequence). This CDR3 is built from 13 residues.

The V call is TRBV27, the J call TRBJ2-5; 7 bases align to TRBD1. The V and J ends lost 6 bases and 5 bases, in that order; junction bases with no gene match: 15. The CDR3 loop spans 16 amino acids. Germline V gene sequence: CDR1 MNHEY, CDR2 SMNVEV (reference sequence). In nucleotides, the CDR3 is TGTGCCAGCAGCCCCGGGACAGACTTCTTAGGGGAGACCCAGTACTTC. The encoded protein is CASSPGTDFLGETQYF.

This clone was counted a few times. The rearrangement uses TRBV4-3 and TRBJ1-3, with a weak D call TRBD1 (6 bases). Trimming took off 0 bases at V and 0 bases at J, with 6 bases between the two ends. The CDR3 has 15 residues. Germline values: CDR1 LGHNA, CDR2 YSLEER. CDR3 sequence (DNA): TGCGCCAGCAGCCAAGACAGGGGCTCTGGAAACACCATATATTTT. It encodes CASSQDRGSGNTIYF.

V is TRBV2 and J is TRBJ1-2; TRBD1 aligns across 8 bases. There are 14 residues in the CDR3. V shed 6 bases and J 5 bases; nucleotides not matched to a gene: 8. Germline assignment: CDR1 SNHLY and CDR2 FYNNEI. The CDR3 reads CASSPRQGRYGYTF. The CDR3 DNA reads as TGTGCCAGCAGCCCTAGACAGGGGCGATATGGCTACACCTTC.

The chain recombines TRBV13 with TRBJ2-2, with D hard to call. Between the trimmed V and J ends, which lost 8 bases and 6 bases, there was a span of 13 bases. This CDR3 comprises 13 residues. Germline assignment: CDR1 PRHDT and CDR2 FYEKMQ (reference sequence). This chain's CDR3 is CASRPLASGELFF. The CDR3 region has the DNA TGTGCCAGCCGCCCTTTAGCCTCCGGGGAGCTGTTTTTT.